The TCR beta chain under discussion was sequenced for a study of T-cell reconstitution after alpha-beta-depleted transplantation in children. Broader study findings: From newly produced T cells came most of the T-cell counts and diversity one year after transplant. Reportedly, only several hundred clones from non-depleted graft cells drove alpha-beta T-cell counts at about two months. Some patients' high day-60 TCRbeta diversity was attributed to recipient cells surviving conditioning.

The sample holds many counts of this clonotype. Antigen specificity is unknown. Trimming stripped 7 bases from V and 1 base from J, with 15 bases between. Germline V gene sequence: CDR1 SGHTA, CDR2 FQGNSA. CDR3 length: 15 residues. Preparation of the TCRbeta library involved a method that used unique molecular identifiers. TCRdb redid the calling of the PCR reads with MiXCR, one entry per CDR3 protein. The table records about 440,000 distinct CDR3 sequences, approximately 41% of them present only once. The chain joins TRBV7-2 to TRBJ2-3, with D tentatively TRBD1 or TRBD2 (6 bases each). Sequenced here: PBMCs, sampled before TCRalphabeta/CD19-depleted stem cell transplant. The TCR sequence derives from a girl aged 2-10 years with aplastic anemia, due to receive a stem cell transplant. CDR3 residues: CASTFRGRGTDTQYF. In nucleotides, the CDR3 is TGTGCCAGCACCTTTCGGGGGCGCGGCACAGATACGCAGTATTTT.